This TCR beta chain was captured in a study of response to subunit inactivated influenza vaccine. Study-level findings and limits: The authors suggested that every seasonal influenza vaccination recruits few new T cells.

This clonotype was seen many times. The antigen remains undetermined. TCRdb reanalysed the RT-PCR reads using MiXCR and keeps one entry per CDR3 protein. The sample contains hundreds of thousands of distinct CDR3 sequences, less than 10% of which appear only once. With 7 bases removed from V and 7 bases from J, the gap between germline ends came to 20 bases. CDR3 length equals 14 residues. CDR1 and CDR2 (germline): SQVTM, ANQGSEA. This rearrangement joins TRBV29-1 to TRBJ2-1; TRBD2 is a possible D gene (7 bases). Sequencing used PBMCs from blood, obtained 23 to 25 months after vaccination. The clonotype was recovered from a man between 50 and 70 years old who received an inactivated influenza vaccine. The CDR3 region is CSAGRGAGWNEQFF. In DNA form, the CDR3 reads TGCAGCGCCGGCCGGGGGGCGGGCTGGAATGAGCAGTTCTTC.